Shown below are 18 T cell receptor beta chains from a single sample sequenced in a study of blood T cell repertoires in COVID-19. TCRdb's table, derived via immunoSEQ multiplex PCR, lists solely in-frame clones and lacks some. Seen here are approximately 300,000 clones, 90% observed once, and the top ten hold approximately 4.3%. The sequencing input was PBMCs or T cells enriched from blood (not recorded which). The source is a woman between 18 and 29 years old with acute COVID-19.

The chain carries TRBV6-5 and TRBJ2-1, with D unresolved. The V end was cut by 8 bases, the J end by 6 bases, with 17 bases between. Germline lookup yields CDR1 MNHEY and CDR2 SVGAGI. The CDR3 is made up of 14 amino acids. For the CDR3, the DNA is TGTGCCAGCCGCTCTGACCCTTCGGGCAATGAGCAGTTCTTC. Its protein is CASRSDPSGNEQFF.

CDR3: CASSAKGLAGALSYNEQFF. The DNA of the CDR3 is TGTGCCAGCAGCGCAAAGGGACTAGCGGGAGCCCTCTCCTACAATGAGCAGTTCTTC. This chain uses TRBV9 with TRBJ2-1; TRBD2 matches 14 bases. The CDR3 is made up of 19 amino acids. With V trimmed by 3 bases and J by 0 bases, 8 bases remained unmatched. Per the germline V gene, CDR1 is SGDLS and CDR2 is YYNGEE.

V gene TRBV12-3 or TRBV12-4 combines with J gene TRBJ2-2; possibly TRBD1 for D (6 bases). The V and J ends lost 6 bases and 1 base respectively, with 6 bases between them. The CDR3 spans 13 residues. The CDR3 region has the DNA TGTGCCAGCAGCAGGGGGAACACCGGGGAGCTGTTTTTT. Residues: CASSRGNTGELFF.

The J gene is TRBJ1-2, the V gene TRBV18; D ambiguous. The CDR3 is 12 amino acids. Trimming shortened V by 3 bases and J by 5 bases, and 7 bases separated the two germline ends. Germline-derived CDR1 and CDR2 are KGHSH and LQKENI. The CDR3 DNA sequence: TGTGCCAGCTCACCGGCAGATTATGGCTACACCTTC. Its protein product is CASSPADYGYTF.

This clone came up once. The chain employs TRBV28 and TRBJ2-2; 13 bases map to TRBD2. Trimming at V came to 5 bases and at J to 1 base, leaving 7 bases not matched to a gene. The CDR3 consists of 18 residues. The germline V gene has CDR1 MDHEN and CDR2 SYDVKM. The DNA for the CDR3 is TGTGCCAGCAGTCCGAGGGGACTAGCGGGAAAGAACACCGGGGAGCTGTTTTTT. Translation: CASSPRGLAGKNTGELFF.

The rearrangement links TRBV24-1 to TRBJ1-2, with 7 bases that match TRBD1. The CDR3 sequence is 13 residues long. J lost 4 bases, V lost 2 bases, and 0 bases had no gene match. CDR1 is KGHDR, CDR2 SFDVKD, per germline. CDR3 nucleotides: TGTGCCACCAGTGATTGGGACAGCTATGGCTACACCTTC. Its protein is CATSDWDSYGYTF.

This chain uses TRBV19 with TRBJ1-6; tentatively, D is TRBD1 (5 bases). The germline V gene has CDR1 LNHDA and CDR2 SQIVND (reference sequence). Trimming pared 3 bases from V and 8 bases from J, leaving 14 bases between. The CDR3 has 15 amino acids. The CDR3 here is CASSMQAGIHSPLHF. In DNA form, the CDR3 reads TGTGCCAGTAGTATGCAGGCAGGGATCCATTCACCCCTCCACTTT.

The rearrangement joins TRBV19 to TRBJ2-3; 9 bases map to TRBD2. Germline CDR1 and CDR2: LNHDA and SQIVND (reference sequence). V was pared by 6 bases and J by 5 bases, with 3 bases of the junction left unmatched. CDR3 length: 13 amino acids. As DNA, the CDR3 is TGTGCCAGTAGCCATAGCGGGAGAGATACGCAGTATTTT. Encoded protein: CASSHSGRDTQYF.

This clone has just one count. CDR3 amino acids: CASSLGASGGLNEKLFF. Here the CDR3 DNA reads TGTGCCAGCAGCTTGGGTGCCTCAGGAGGCCTTAATGAAAAACTGTTTTTT. The rearrangement links TRBV5-5 to TRBJ1-4; D is ambiguous. Deletions cut 0 bases from V and 4 bases from J, with 16 bases between. The CDR3 totals 17 residues. Germline loops: CDR1 SGHKS, CDR2 YYEKEE (reference sequence).

The rearrangement links TRBV4-1 to TRBJ2-1; tentatively, D is TRBD2 (6 bases). The V and J ends lost 4 bases and 10 bases respectively, with 26 bases between them. Germline CDR1 and CDR2: MGHRA and YSYEKL. The CDR3 consists of 17 residues. The CDR3: CASSLDSGLVRFEEQFF. The CDR3 region has the DNA TGCGCCAGCAGCCTAGACTCGGGACTGGTCAGATTTGAGGAGCAGTTCTTC.

The chain combines TRBV19 with TRBJ1-4, with TRBD1 identical over 8 bases. CDR3 length equals 15 residues. The V and J ends lost 7 bases and 2 bases, in that order; junction bases with no gene match: 6. CDR1 LNHDA and CDR2 SQIVND come from the germline V gene (reference sequence). CDR3 nucleotide sequence: TGTGCCAGTAAATTCCAGGGGGCGACTAATGAAAAACTGTTTTTT. Translating gives CASKFQGATNEKLFF.

The V call is TRBV28, the J call TRBJ2-7, with TRBD2 as a possible D gene (7 bases). Germline loops: CDR1 MDHEN, CDR2 SYDVKM. Trimming took off 3 bases at V and 3 bases at J, with 18 bases between the two ends. CDR3 length: 16 residues. CDR3 sequence reads: CASSFGGAGGVYEQYF. Written as DNA, the CDR3 is TGTGCCAGCAGTTTTGGGGGGGCCGGGGGCGTCTACGAGCAGTACTTC.

The CDR3: CASSPSRGGGTEAFF. The CDR3 DNA reads as TGCGCCAGCAGCCCTTCGAGGGGGGGAGGCACTGAAGCTTTCTTT. The V and J genes are TRBV5-1 and TRBJ1-1; a weak D match, TRBD1 (6 bases). The germline CDR1 and CDR2 sequences are SGHRS and YFSETQ. V gave up 4 bases and J gave up 4 bases, with 17 bases separating them. The CDR3 is made up of 15 amino acids. Based on the CDR3 plus reference TRBV5-1 and TRBJ1-1, the full variable domain is KAGVTQTPRYLIKTRGQQVTLSCSPISGHRSVSWYQQTPGQGLQFLFEYFSETQRNKGNFPGRFSGRQFSNSRSEMNVSTLELGDSALYLCASSPSRGGGTEAFFGQGTRLTVV.

V usage is TRBV4-1 and J usage is TRBJ1-5, with a weak D call TRBD1 (5 bases). CDR1 and CDR2 from the germline V gene are MGHRA and YSYEKL. V gave up 1 base and J gave up 5 bases, with 9 bases separating them. CDR3 size: 14 residues. CDR3 in amino acids: CASSQVAGHQPQHF. CDR3 sequence (DNA): TGCGCCAGCAGCCAAGTGGCAGGGCATCAGCCCCAGCATTTT.

The chain joins TRBV5-8 to TRBJ2-5; D gene ambiguous. Trimming pared 1 base from V and 7 bases from J, leaving 17 bases between. The CDR3 consists of 15 residues. Germline loops: CDR1 SGHTS, CDR2 YDEGEE. CDR3 coding DNA: TGTGCCAGCAGCTTGCGAACTACTATCTCAAGGACCCAGTACTTC. Its translation is CASSLRTTISRTQYF.

The J gene is TRBJ2-3, the V gene TRBV7-3; 8 positions match TRBD2. Germline lookup yields CDR1 SGHTA and CDR2 FQGTGA. The CDR3 is made up of 15 amino acids. Trimming at V came to 5 bases and at J to 2 bases, leaving 6 bases not matched to a gene. The CDR3 protein is CASSPTSGITDTQYF. In nucleotides, the CDR3 is TGTGCCAGCAGCCCAACTAGCGGCATCACAGATACGCAGTATTTT.

J is TRBJ1-1 and V is TRBV4-1; D gene ambiguous. Germline V gives CDR1 MGHRA, CDR2 YSYEKL. There are 14 residues in the CDR3. Trimming left V 0 bases short and J 4 bases short, with 9 bases between. CDR3: CASSQERRSTEAFF. In DNA form, the CDR3 reads TGCGCCAGCAGCCAAGAGAGGCGATCCACTGAAGCTTTCTTT.

This rearrangement joins TRBV28 to TRBJ1-5; 8 bases match TRBD1. V dropped 3 bases and J dropped 3; count of bases not matched to a gene: 7. CDR3 size: 16 residues. The germline V gene encodes CDR1 MDHEN and CDR2 SYDVKM. DNA for the CDR3: TGTGCCAGCAGTTTCTCGGGACAGGTCTTCAATCAGCCCCAGCATTTT. This codes for CASSFSGQVFNQPQHF.